This is a list of T cell receptor beta chains from one sample in a study of T cell responses to AZD1222 COVID-19 vaccine. TCRdb's table, derived via immunoSEQ multiplex PCR, lists solely in-frame clones and lacks some. The sample has some 67,000 clones, 80% to 90% seen once; the top ten hold about 6.5%. Sample: peripheral blood, taken 28 days after the second AZD1222 dose. The receptors were sampled from an adult who received the AZD1222 COVID-19 vaccine. The CDR3 runs from the conserved cysteine through the conserved F or W. The D gene is left open where the match is weak. Some rows have no size entry. The others give once, few or many, or a class for an expanded clone.

TRBV7-9	TRBJ1-2	NA	TRBD1	TGTGCCAGCAGCTTAGATGGGACAGGGGTCGACTCCGGCTACACCTTC	CASSLDGTGVDSGYTF
TRBV2	TRBJ1-1	few	NA	TGTGCCAGCATTCCCGACACCAACACTGAAGCTTTCTTT	CASIPDTNTEAFF
TRBV18	TRBJ1-5	NA	NA	TGTGCCAGCTCACCTGAGGTGCCTGCCGGGGGACAGCCCCAGCATTTT	CASSPEVPAGGQPQHF
TRBV28	TRBJ1-5	NA	TRBD1	TGTGCCAGCAGCCCTGGGGACAGCCCCTATCAGCCCCAGCATTTT	CASSPGDSPYQPQHF
TRBV4-2	TRBJ1-6	NA	TRBD1	TGTGCCAGCAGCCAGGACAGGTCGTGGAATTCACCCCTCCACTTT	CASSQDRSWNSPLHF
TRBV28	TRBJ1-6	NA	NA	TGTGCCAGCAGTTTATCTGGATCACCCCTCCACTTT	CASSLSGSPLHF
TRBV5-1	TRBJ2-1	NA	TRBD1	TGCGCCAGCAGCCAAAAGGGACAGGGGAACGATGAGCAGTTCTTC	CASSQKGQGNDEQFF
TRBV4-1	TRBJ1-5	NA	NA	TGCGCCAGCAGCCAAGATGGCCCAGGAGGAGGCAGCAATCAGCCCCAGCATTTT	CASSQDGPGGGSNQPQHF
TRBV4-1	TRBJ2-1	NA	TRBD2	TGCGCCAGCAGCCAAGACAGGGTAGCGGGGGGGTCCTACAATGAGCAGTTCTTC	CASSQDRVAGGSYNEQFF
TRBV3-1/TRBV3-2	TRBJ2-3	few	NA	TGTGCCAGCAGCCAAAGGGATGGCACAGATACGCAGTATTTT	CASSQRDGTDTQYF
TRBV24-1	TRBJ2-1	NA	NA	TGTGCCACCTCACCAACAGGCCCAAGGGAGCAGTTCTTC	CATSPTGPREQFF
TRBV11-3	TRBJ2-7	NA	NA	TGTGCCAGCAGCTTAGATCCTAGCTCCGAGCAGTACTTC	CASSLDPSSEQYF
TRBV28	TRBJ1-1	NA	NA	TGTGCCAGCAGTTTGAAAACTGAAGCTTTCTTT	CASSLKTEAFF
TRBV7-2	TRBJ2-7	few	NA	TGTGCCAGCAGCTTAGTCTGGGGGCCGGACGAGCAGTACTTC	CASSLVWGPDEQYF
TRBV2	TRBJ1-2	NA	NA	TGTGCCAGCAGACCAAATAACTATGGCTACACCTTC	CASRPNNYGYTF